These T cell receptor beta chains were read from a single sample in a study of cytomegalovirus exposure and HLA in healthy donors. The protocol was immunoSEQ multiplex PCR, while the TCRdb copy is restricted to in-frame clones and leaves out a portion. Found here are about 150,000 clones, around three fifths of them singletons; the top ten hold over 2.5%. What was sequenced was PBMCs. The receptors come from a woman aged 30 to 39 in good health and CMV-seropositive. The CDR3 runs from the conserved cysteine through the conserved F or W. Fields, in order: V gene, CDR3 protein.

TRBV9 CASSPRGSYNSPLHF
TRBV4-1 CASSHRSNTEAFF
TRBV15 CATSRDRGSEQFF
TRBV29-1 CSAGEGALFEQFF
TRBV7-2 CASSSSGGLNYEQYF
TRBV9 CASSAWDRGITEAFF
TRBV10-2 CASTEGSPPEQYF
TRBV4-1 CASSPIWESQARGYTF
TRBV5-4 CASSPETSGGYFGESQYF
TRBV27 CASSLDRGGPYEQYF
TRBV27 CASSSLYRSNQPQHF
TRBV15 CATSENRGLNYGYTF
TRBV28 CASRATGYEQYF
TRBV27 CASSVWGANYGYTF
TRBV5-6 CASSLEAGGAPDTQYF
TRBV4-1 CASSPDRARTEAFF
TRBV13 CASSLAGTYNSPLHF
TRBV5-6 CASSVTGYGYTF
TRBV7-9 CASRLDRTAFF
TRBV5-1 CASSQGTGYNEQFF
TRBV9 CASSVGVGGAHEQYF
TRBV6-6 CASGAGVYGYTF
TRBV19 CASSPHWAGDSSDVQYF
TRBV7-2 CASSLGRRARGNTEAFF
TRBV7-7 CASSLTASGNTIYF
TRBV7-9 CASSSGLAGVGGQFF
TRBV6-1 CASSRTRFTEKLFF
TRBV5-1 CASSLRDSGDNYGYTF
TRBV5-1 CASRVQGAYEQYF
TRBV5-8 CASSSRTGDMYGYTF
TRBV4-1 CASSQGVLTKGTGELFF
TRBV4-1 CASRKTGGAPYGYTF
TRBV6-1 CASSEASEGNTIYF
TRBV19 CASDRQVGRQPQHF
TRBV5-1 CASSRGGGNQPQHF
TRBV4-2 CASSQDLMNYGYTF
TRBV6-4 CASSPTSGGVGEQFF
TRBV5-1 CASSFRTGIGNVLTF
TRBV5-1 CASRAPGSDTIYF
TRBV10-3 CAISESSQRLNGYTF
TRBV6-5 CASSYQPGGAGELFF
TRBV2 CASSSSGPNEQFF
TRBV4-1 CASSQGTPRSYSNQPQHF
TRBV4-1 CASSQRQGGGTTNEKLFF
TRBV30 CAWSLRAEQYF
TRBV7-2 CASSSSYGYTF
TRBV2 CASSRDREVSPLHF
TRBV7-2 CASSSRGGNEQYF
TRBV5-1 CASSSRAGVIYNEQFF
TRBV9 CASSVDQGDTIYF
TRBV27 CASSPILAAQETQYF
TRBV2 CASSGSGDGEQYF
TRBV10-3 CAISGETHSTDTQYF